These T cell receptor beta chains were read from a single sample in a study of metastatic and nonmetastatic thyroid tumors. TCRdb re-clonotyped the PCR reads through MiXCR. The sample shows 30,000 to 40,000 clones, around 28% of them seen only once. Sequenced: blood. These receptors were obtained from a female donor with papillary thyroid cancer or a benign thyroid nodule (not recorded which). Some clones in this sample may be carry-over from other donors' samples. Both conserved end residues are part of each CDR3. D genes are given only for firm matches. A clone size is listed for some rows: how often the clone was seen (once, few, many), or a class if it is expanded.

size	V	J	D	CDR3	DNA
few	TRBV4-2	TRBJ2-1	NA	CASSGGRGRGEEQFF	TGTGCCAGCAGCGGAGGAAGGGGCAGGGGGGAGGAGCAGTTCTTC
NA	TRBV20-1	TRBJ2-6	NA	CSARSDSGANVLTF	TGCAGTGCTAGGTCTGATAGTGGGGCCAACGTCCTGACTTTC
many	TRBV20-1	TRBJ2-1	NA	CSARPSGDPYNEQFF	TGCAGTGCTAGACCCTCCGGGGACCCCTACAATGAGCAGTTCTTC
many	TRBV7-9	TRBJ1-4	NA	CASSLGTVQKLFF	TGTGCCAGCAGCTTGGGGACCGTCCAAAAACTGTTTTTT
many	TRBV4-1	TRBJ2-5	TRBD2	CASSQASGGAETQYF	TGCGCCAGCAGCCAGGCTAGCGGGGGGGCGGAGACCCAGTACTTC
few	TRBV20-1	TRBJ2-7	NA	CSAPTVFGVPYF	TGCAGTGCACCGACAGTTTTTGGCGTGCCGTACTTC
NA	TRBV7-9	TRBJ2-3	NA	CASSLEGWADTQYF	TGTGCCAGCAGCTTAGAGGGGTGGGCAGATACGCAGTATTTT
NA	TRBV6-5	TRBJ1-1	TRBD1	CASRYMGQGGTEAFF	TGTGCCAGCAGGTACATGGGACAGGGAGGGACTGAAGCTTTCTTT
medium-sized	TRBV5-1	TRBJ1-3	NA	CASSLEGVEGNTIYF	TGCGCCAGCAGCTTGGAGGGGGTAGAGGGAAACACCATATATTTT
many	TRBV10-1	TRBJ2-3	TRBD1	CASSLSGTGGTDTQYF	TGCGCCAGCAGCTTGTCCGGGACAGGAGGGACAGATACGCAGTATTTT
few	TRBV5-1	TRBJ2-7	NA	CASSVGPRGTSLDEQYF	TGCGCCAGCAGCGTCGGCCCAAGGGGAACCTCCTTGGACGAGCAGTACTTC
many	TRBV27	TRBJ2-7	NA	CASSLMKAGEQYF	TGTGCCAGCAGTTTAATGAAAGCGGGCGAGCAGTACTTC
NA	TRBV4-3	TRBJ1-2	NA	CASSLSGDGYTF	TGCGCCAGCAGCCTTTCGGGAGATGGCTACACCTTC
medium-sized	TRBV6-1	TRBJ1-1	NA	CASSEGAAEAFF	TGTGCCAGCAGTGAAGGGGCGGCTGAAGCTTTCTTT
NA	TRBV18	TRBJ1-5	TRBD1	CASSLLRDRDGPQHF	TGTGCCAGCTCTCTCTTGCGGGACAGGGATGGGCCCCAGCATTTT
NA	TRBV6-1	TRBJ2-3	TRBD2	CASSRGRDTQFF	TGTGCCAGCAGCAGAGGGAGGGATACTCAGTTTTTT
many	TRBV28	TRBJ2-5	NA	CASSGDSRGRTQYF	TGTGCCAGCAGTGGGGATTCACGGGGGAGGACCCAGTACTTC
NA	TRBV6-2/TRBV6-3	TRBJ2-1	NA	CASGYVNEQFF	TGTGCCAGCGGCTACGTAAATGAGCAGTTCTTC
NA	TRBV20-1	TRBJ1-1	NA	CSANPPYGGKNTEAFF	TGCAGTGCTAATCCACCCTACGGGGGAAAGAACACTGAAGCTTTCTTT
many	TRBV20-1	TRBJ1-1	NA	CSARDGGGATEAFF	TGCAGTGCTAGAGATGGAGGGGGGGCCACTGAAGCTTTCTTT
NA	TRBV13	TRBJ1-2	NA	CASSLSGNGYTF	TGTGCCAGCAGCTTATCCGGTAATGGCTACACCTTC
medium-sized	TRBV6-1	TRBJ2-2	TRBD2	CASVVVGGRSGGELFF	TGTGCCAGCGTCGTTGTGGGGGGGAGGAGTGGCGGGGAGCTGTTTTTT